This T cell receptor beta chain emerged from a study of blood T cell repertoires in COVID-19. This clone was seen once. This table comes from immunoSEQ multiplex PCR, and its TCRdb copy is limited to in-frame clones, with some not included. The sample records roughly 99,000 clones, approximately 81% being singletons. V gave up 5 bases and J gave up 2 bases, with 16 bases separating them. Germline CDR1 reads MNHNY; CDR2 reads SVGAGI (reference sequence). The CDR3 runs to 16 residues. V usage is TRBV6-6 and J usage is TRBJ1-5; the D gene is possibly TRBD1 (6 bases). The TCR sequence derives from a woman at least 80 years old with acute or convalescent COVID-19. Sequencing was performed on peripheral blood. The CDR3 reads CASSTSHRAGNQPQHF. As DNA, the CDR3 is TGTGCCAGCAGTACGAGTCACAGGGCTGGCAATCAGCCCCAGCATTTT.